Many counts were recorded for the clone carrying this T cell receptor (beta chain). Antigen: not known. This entry is derived from a study of T cell repertoires in cytomegalovirus infection. On the study more broadly: An indication of both CMV infection and matching HLA type came from public TCR beta signatures.

TCRdb ran MiXCR on the reads and lists one entry per CDR3 protein. Of roughly 110,000 distinct CDR3 sequences listed, roughly a tenth are singletons. Whole-study findings and limits: The ex vivo response was dominated by HLA-C-restricted CMV-specific TCR beta clonotypes. Summed frequency of shared TCR beta families picked out CMV carriers who also had the relevant HLA.

The sequencing sample was made of PBMCs, sequenced either directly or after in vitro stimulation (not recorded which). The receptor's source is a human donor in good health (CMV status not recorded). Some clones in this sample may be carry-over from other donors' samples.

Here the CDR3 DNA reads TGTGCCACCCGAGGATTCAGCGGCAATCAGCCCCAGCATTTT. Translation: CATRGFSGNQPQHF. The chain employs TRBV10-3 and TRBJ1-5; D gene unclear. CDR1 is ENHRY and CDR2 is SYGVKD in the germline V gene. V gave up 10 bases and J gave up 2 bases, with 15 bases separating them. This CDR3 is built from 14 residues.